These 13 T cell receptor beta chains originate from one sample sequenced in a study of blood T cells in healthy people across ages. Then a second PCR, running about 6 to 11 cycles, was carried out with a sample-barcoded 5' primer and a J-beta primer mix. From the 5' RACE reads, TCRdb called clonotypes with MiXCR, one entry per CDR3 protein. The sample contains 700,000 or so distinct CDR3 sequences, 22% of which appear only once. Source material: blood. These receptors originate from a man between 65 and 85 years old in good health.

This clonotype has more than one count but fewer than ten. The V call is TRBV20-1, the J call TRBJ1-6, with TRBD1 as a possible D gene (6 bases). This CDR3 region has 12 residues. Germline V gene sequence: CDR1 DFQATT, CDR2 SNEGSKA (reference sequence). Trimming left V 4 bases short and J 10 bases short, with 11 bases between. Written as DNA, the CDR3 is TGCAGTGCTACAGGGGTCTCATCACCCCTCCACTTT. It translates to CSATGVSSPLHF.

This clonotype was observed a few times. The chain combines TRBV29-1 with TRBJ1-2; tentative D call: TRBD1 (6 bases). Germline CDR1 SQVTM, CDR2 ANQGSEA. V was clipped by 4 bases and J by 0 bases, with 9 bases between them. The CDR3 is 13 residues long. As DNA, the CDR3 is TGCAGCGTTGTGCGACAGGCTAACTATGGCTACACCTTC. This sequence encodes CSVVRQANYGYTF.

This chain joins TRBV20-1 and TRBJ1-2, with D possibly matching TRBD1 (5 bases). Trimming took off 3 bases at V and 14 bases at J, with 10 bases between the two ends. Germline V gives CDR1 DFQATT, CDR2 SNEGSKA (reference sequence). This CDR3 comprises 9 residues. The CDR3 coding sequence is TGCAGTGCTAGGGGGCTGGAGACCTTC. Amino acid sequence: CSARGLETF.

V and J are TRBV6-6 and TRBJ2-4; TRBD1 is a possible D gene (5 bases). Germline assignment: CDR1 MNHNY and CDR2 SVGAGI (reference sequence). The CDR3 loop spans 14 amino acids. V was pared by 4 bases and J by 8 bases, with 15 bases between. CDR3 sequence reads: CASSFVGRSHIQYF. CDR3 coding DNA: TGTGCCAGCAGTTTTGTGGGGCGCTCCCACATTCAGTACTTC.

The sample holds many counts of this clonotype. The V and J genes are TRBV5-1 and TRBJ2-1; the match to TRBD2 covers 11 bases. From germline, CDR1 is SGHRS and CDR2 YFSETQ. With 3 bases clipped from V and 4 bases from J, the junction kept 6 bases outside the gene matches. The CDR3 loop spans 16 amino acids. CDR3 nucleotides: TGCGCCAGCAGCTCCACCGGGACTAGCGGATACAATGAGCAGTTCTTC. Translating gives CASSSTGTSGYNEQFF. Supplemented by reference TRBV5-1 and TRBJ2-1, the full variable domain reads KAGVTQTPRYLIKTRGQQVTLSCSPISGHRSVSWYQQTPGQGLQFLFEYFSETQRNKGNFPGRFSGRQFSNSRSEMNVSTLELGDSALYLCASSSTGTSGYNEQFFGPGTRLTVL.

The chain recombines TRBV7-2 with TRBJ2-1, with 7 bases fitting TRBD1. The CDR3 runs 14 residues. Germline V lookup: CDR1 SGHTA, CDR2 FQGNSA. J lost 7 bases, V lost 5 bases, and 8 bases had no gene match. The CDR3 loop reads CASSPWDSGNEQFF. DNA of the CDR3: TGTGCCAGCAGCCCATGGGACAGCGGTAATGAGCAGTTCTTC.

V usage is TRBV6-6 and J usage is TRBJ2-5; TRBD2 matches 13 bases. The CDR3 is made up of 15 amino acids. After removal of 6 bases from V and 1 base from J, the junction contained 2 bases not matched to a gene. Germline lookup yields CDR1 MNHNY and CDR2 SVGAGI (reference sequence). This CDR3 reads CASSGLAGAQETQYF. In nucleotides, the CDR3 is TGTGCCAGCAGCGGACTAGCGGGGGCCCAAGAGACCCAGTACTTC.

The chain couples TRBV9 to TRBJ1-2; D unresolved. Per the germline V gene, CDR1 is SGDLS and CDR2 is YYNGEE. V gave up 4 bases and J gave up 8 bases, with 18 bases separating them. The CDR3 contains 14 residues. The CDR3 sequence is CASSLRWAEGGYTF. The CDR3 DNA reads TGTGCCAGCAGCCTACGTTGGGCCGAGGGCGGCTACACCTTC.

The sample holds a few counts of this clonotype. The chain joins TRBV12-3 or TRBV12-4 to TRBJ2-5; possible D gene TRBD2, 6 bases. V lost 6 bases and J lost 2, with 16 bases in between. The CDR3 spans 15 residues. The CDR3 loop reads CASSRGGLAQETQYF. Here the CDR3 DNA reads TGTGCCAGCAGCCGTGGGGGGTTAGCGCAAGAGACCCAGTACTTC.

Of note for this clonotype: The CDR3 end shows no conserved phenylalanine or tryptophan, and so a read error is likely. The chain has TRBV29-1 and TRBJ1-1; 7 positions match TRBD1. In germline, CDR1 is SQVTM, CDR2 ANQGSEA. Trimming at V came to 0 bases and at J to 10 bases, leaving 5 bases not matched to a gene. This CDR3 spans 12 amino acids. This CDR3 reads CSVEDQTGRAFL. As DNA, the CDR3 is TGCAGCGTTGAAGATCAGACAGGGAGAGCTTTCCTT.

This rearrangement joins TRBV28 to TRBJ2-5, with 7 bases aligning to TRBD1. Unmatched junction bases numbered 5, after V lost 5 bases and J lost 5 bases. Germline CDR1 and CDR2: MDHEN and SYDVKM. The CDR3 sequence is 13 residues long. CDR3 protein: CASSQQGWETQYF. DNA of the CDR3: TGTGCCAGCAGTCAACAGGGGTGGGAGACCCAGTACTTC.

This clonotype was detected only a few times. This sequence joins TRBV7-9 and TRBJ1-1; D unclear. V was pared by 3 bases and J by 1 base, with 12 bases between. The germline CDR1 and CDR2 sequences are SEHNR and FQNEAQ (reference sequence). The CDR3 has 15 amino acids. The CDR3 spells CASSFQGLTNTEAFF. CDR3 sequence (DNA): TGTGCCAGCAGCTTTCAAGGTTTAACGAACACTGAAGCTTTCTTT.

The CDR3 reads CASSLDGSTYGYTF. In DNA, the CDR3 is TGTGCCAGCAGCTTAGACGGGAGCACCTATGGCTACACCTTC. This chain connects TRBV7-2 to TRBJ1-2; D is uncertain. The V end lost 1 base, the J end lost 4 bases, and 10 bases lay between the germline ends. The CDR3 length is 14 residues. Germline CDR1 and CDR2: SGHTA and FQGNSA.